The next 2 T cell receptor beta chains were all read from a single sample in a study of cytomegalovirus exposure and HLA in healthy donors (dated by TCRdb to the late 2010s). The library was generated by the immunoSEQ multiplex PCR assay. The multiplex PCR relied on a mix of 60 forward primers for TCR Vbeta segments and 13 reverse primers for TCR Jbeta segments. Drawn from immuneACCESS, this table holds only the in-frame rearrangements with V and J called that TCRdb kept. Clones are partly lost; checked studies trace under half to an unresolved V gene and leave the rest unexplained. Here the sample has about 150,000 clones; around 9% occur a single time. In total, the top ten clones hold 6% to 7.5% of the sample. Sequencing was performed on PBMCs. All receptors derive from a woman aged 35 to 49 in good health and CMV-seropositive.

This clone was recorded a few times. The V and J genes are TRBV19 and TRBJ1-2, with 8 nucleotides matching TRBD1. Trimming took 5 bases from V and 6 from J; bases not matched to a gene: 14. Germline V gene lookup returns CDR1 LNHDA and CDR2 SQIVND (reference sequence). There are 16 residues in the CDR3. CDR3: CASSSEDRGFRDGYTF. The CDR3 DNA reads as TGTGCCAGTAGTTCGGAAGACAGGGGATTTCGTGATGGCTACACCTTC.

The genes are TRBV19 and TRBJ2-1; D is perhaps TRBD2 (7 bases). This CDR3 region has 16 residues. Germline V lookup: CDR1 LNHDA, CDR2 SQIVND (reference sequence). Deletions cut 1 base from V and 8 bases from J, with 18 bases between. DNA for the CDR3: TGTGCCAGTAGTATAGTGGTGGGGGGGGGCCGATATGAGCAGTTCTTC. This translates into CASSIVVGGGRYEQFF.